This T cell receptor beta chain was captured by sequencing in a study of immune characterization of retroperitoneal liposarcoma. This clonotype was seen a few times. Germline values: CDR1 KGHDR, CDR2 SFDVKD. CDR3 size: 17 residues. TCRdb independently ran MiXCR on the PCR reads; one entry per CDR3 protein. The table shows approximately 10,000 distinct CDR3 sequences, with over 25% occurring only once. The TCR comes from a female donor with retroperitoneal liposarcoma. The chain links TRBV24-1 to TRBJ2-1, with 12 bases fitting TRBD1. The DNA matches TRBJ2-7 better at its end, which makes the J call doubtful. Material for sequencing was tumor tissue. CDR3 residues: CATSDLAGQGAYNEQYF. The CDR3 coding sequence is TGTGCCACCAGTGATTTGGCGGGACAGGGGGCCTACAATGAGCAGTACTTC.